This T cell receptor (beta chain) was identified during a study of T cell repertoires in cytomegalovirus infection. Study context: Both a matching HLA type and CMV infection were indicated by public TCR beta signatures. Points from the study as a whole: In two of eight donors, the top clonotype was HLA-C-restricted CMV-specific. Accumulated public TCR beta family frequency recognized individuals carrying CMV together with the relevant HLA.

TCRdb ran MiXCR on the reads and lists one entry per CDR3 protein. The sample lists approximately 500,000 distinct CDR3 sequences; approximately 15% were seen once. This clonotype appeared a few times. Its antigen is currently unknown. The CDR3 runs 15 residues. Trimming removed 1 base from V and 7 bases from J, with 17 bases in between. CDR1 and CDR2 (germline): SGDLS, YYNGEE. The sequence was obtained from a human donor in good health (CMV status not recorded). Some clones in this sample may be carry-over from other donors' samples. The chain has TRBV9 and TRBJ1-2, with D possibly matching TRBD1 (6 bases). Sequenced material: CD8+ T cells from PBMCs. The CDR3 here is CASSVSGVGRSGYTF. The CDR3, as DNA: TGTGCCAGCAGCGTATCAGGGGTCGGAAGAAGTGGCTACACCTTC.